The T cell receptor (beta chain) described here comes from a study of CD8 T cells in ankylosing spondylitis. Findings of the study overall: Some of the motif variants had earlier been found in reactive arthritis patients' fluid and blood. Made up of under ten highly homologous variants, a TCR beta motif appeared characteristic of ankylosing spondylitis blood. Disease-linked clones bore a CD8+ phenotype and were relatively rare in peripheral blood.

To note about this clonotype: Its antigen is currently unknown.

A quantitative 5'-RACE method, one with molecular barcodes, was used to make TCR beta libraries. TCRdb re-called the 5' RACE reads with MiXCR, one entry per CDR3 protein. The sample carries some 330,000 distinct CDR3 sequences, approximately 8% recorded once. CDR3 length: 14 amino acids. V was clipped by 3 bases and J by 0 bases, with 8 bases between them. Germline V CDR1 and CDR2: LNHDA, SQIVND (reference sequence). The V call is TRBV19, the J call TRBJ1-1; D gene unclear. The clonotype was recovered from a male donor with ankylosing spondylitis. Sequenced sample: blood, either unsorted or a sorted T cell fraction (not recorded which). CDR3 sequence (DNA): TGTGCCAGTAGTATCGGGCCGATGAACACTGAAGCTTTCTTT. Its translation: CASSIGPMNTEAFF. Full variable domain (remainder filled in from reference TRBV19 and TRBJ1-1): DGGITQSPKYLFRKEGQNVTLSCEQNLNHDAMYWYRQDPGQGLRLIYYSQIVNDFQKGDIAEGYSVSREKKESFPLTVTSAQKNPTAFYLCASSIGPMNTEAFFGQGTRLTVV.